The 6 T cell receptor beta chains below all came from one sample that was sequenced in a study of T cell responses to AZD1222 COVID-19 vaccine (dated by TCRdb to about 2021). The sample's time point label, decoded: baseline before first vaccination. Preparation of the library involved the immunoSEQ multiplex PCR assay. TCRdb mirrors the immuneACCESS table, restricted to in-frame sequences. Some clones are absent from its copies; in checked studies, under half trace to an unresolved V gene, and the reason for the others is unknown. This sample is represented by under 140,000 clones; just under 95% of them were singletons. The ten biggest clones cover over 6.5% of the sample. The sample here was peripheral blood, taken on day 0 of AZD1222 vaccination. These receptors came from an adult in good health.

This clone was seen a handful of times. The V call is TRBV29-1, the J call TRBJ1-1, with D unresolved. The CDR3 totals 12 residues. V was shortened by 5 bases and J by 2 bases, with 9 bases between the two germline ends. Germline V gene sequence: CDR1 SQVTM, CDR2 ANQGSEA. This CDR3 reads CSVILRNTEAFF. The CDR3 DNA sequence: TGCAGCGTTATTCTGAGAAACACTGAAGCTTTCTTT.

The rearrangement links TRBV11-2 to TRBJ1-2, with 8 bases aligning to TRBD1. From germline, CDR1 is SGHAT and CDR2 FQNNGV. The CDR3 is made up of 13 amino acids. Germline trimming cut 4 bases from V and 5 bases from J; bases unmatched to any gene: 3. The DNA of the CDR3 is TGTGCCAGCAGCTCGACAGGGGAGTATGGCTACACCTTC. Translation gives CASSSTGEYGYTF.

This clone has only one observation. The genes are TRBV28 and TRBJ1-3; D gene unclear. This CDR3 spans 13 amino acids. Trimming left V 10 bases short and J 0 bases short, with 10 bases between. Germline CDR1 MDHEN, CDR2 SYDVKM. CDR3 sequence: CATTDSSGNTIYF. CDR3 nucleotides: TGTGCCACCACGGATTCCTCTGGAAACACCATATATTTT.

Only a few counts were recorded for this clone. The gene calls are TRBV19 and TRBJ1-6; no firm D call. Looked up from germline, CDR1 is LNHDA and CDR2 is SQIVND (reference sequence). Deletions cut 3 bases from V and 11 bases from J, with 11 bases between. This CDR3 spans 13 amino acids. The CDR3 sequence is CASSIGLAAPLHF. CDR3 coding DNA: TGTGCCAGTAGTATTGGCCTCGCGGCACCCCTCCACTTT.

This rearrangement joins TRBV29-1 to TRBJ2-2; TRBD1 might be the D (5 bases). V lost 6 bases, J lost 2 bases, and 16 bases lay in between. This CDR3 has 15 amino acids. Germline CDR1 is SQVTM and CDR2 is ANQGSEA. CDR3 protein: CSVPGQGSNTGELFF. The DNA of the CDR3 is TGCAGCGTCCCAGGCCAGGGAAGCAACACCGGGGAGCTGTTTTTT.

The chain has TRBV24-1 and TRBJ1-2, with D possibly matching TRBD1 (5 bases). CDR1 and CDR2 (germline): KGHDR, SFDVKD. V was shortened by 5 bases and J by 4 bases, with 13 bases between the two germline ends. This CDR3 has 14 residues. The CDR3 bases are TGTGCCACCAGTGGGGCGACAGAGAGCTATGGCTACACCTTC. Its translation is CATSGATESYGYTF.